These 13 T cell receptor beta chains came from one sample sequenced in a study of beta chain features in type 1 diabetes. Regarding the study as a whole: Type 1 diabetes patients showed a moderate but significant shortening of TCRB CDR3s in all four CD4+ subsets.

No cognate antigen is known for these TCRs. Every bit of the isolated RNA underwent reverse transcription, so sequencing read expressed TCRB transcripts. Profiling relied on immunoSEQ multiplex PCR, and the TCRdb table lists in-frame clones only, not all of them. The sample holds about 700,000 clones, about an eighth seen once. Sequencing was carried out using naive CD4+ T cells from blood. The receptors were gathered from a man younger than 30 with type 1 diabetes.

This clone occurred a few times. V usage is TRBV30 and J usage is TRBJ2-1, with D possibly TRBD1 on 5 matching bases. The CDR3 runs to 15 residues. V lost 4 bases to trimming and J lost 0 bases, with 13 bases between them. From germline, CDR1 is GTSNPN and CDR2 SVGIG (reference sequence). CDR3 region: CAWTRQPSSYNEQFF. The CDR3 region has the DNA TGTGCCTGGACCCGACAGCCGAGCTCCTACAATGAGCAGTTCTTC.

Here the CDR3 reads CAWSQGGGRETQYF. The DNA of the CDR3 is TGTGCCTGGAGCCAAGGGGGGGGACGAGAGACCCAGTACTTC. The V call is TRBV30, the J call TRBJ2-5; D perhaps matches TRBD2 (7 bases). Between the trimmed V and J ends, which lost 3 bases and 4 bases, there was a span of 15 bases. The germline V gene encodes CDR1 GTSNPN and CDR2 SVGIG (reference sequence). The CDR3 length is 14 residues.

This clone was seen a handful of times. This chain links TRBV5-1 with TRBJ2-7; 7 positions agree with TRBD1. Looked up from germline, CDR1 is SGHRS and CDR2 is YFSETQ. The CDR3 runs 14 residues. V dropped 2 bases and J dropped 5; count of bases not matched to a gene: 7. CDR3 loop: CASSFRQGIHEQYF. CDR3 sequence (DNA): TGCGCCAGCAGCTTCCGACAGGGTATCCACGAGCAGTACTTC.

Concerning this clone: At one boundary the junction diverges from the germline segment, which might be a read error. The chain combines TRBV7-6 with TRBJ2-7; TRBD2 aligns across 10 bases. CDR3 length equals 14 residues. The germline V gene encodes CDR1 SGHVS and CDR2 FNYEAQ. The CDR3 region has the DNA TGTGCCAGCAGCCTAGCGGGGGAGATCTACGAGCAGTACTTC. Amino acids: CASSLAGEIYEQYF.

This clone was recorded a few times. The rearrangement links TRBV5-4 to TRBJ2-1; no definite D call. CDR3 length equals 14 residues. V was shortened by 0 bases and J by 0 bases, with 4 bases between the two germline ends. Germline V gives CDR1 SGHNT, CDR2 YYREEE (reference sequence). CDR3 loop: CASSLGYSYNEQFF. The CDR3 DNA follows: TGTGCCAGCAGCTTGGGATACTCCTACAATGAGCAGTTCTTC.

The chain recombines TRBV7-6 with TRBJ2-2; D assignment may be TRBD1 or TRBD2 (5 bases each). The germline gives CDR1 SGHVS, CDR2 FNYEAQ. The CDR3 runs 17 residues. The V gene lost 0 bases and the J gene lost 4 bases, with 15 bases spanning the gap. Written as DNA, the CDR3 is TGTGCCAGCAGCTTAGCGGGTGACAGACGGGGCACCGGGGAGCTGTTTTTT. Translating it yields CASSLAGDRRGTGELFF. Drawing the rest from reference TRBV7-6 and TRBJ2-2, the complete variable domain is GAGVSQSPRYKVTKRGQDVALRCDPISGHVSLYWYRQALGQGPEFLTYFNYEAQQDKSGLPNDRFSAERPEGSISTLTIQRTEQRDSAMYRCASSLAGDRRGTGELFFGEGSRLTVL.

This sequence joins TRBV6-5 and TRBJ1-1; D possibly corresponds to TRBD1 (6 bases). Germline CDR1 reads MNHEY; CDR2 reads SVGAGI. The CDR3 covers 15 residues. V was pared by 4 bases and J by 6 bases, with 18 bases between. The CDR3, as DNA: TGTGCCAGCAGTTTTAGTTCAGGGGCGGTCGCTGAAGCTTTCTTT. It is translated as CASSFSSGAVAEAFF.

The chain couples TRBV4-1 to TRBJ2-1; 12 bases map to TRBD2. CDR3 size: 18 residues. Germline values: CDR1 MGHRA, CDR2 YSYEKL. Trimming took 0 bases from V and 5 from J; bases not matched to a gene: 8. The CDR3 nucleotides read TGCGCCAGCAGCCAAGAAGGCCCTAGCGGGGGGGGACACAATGAGCAGTTCTTC. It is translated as CASSQEGPSGGGHNEQFF.

The CDR3, as DNA: TGTGCCAGCTCACCACCAGGCTTAGAAGGTACCTCCCATGCGCGGCAGTTCTTC. It specifies CASSPPGLEGTSHARQFF. The V gene is TRBV18, the J gene TRBJ2-1; D is ambiguous. V shed 0 bases and J shed 12 bases, with 27 bases lying between them. The V gene's germline CDR1 is KGHSH and CDR2 LQKENI. The CDR3 loop spans 18 amino acids.

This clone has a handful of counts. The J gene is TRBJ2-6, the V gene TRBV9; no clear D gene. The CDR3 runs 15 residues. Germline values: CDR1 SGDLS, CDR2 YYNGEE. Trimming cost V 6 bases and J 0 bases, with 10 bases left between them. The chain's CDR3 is CASTASNSGANVLTF. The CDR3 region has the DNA TGTGCCAGCACAGCCTCAAACTCTGGGGCCAACGTCCTGACTTTC.

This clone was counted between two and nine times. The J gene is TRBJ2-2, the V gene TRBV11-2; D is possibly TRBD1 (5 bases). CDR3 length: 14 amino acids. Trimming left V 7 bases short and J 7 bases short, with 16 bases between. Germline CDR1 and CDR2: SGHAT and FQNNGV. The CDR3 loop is CASTLVVRDGELFF. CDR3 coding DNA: TGTGCCAGCACCCTCGTGGTCAGGGACGGGGAGCTGTTTTTT.

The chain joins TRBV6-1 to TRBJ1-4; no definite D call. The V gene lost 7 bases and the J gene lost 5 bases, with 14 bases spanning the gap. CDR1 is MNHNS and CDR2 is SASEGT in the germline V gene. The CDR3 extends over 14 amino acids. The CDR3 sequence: CASTVMVGNEKLFF. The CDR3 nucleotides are TGTGCCAGCACTGTTATGGTTGGGAATGAAAAACTGTTTTTT.

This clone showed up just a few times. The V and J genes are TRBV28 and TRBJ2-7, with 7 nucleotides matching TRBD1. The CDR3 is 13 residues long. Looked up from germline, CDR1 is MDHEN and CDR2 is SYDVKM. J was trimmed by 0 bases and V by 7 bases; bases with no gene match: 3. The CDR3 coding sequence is TGTGCCAGCACGGGGACAGTCTCCTACGAGCAGTACTTC. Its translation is CASTGTVSYEQYF.